This record covers a single T cell receptor (beta chain). Its recognized antigen is unknown. Per-base quality was not reported, and no clone a single base away is much larger than it. The CDR3 runs 15 amino acids, cysteine and phenylalanine included. This entry keeps only the CDR3 DNA: 45 bases, framed from base 1. Between the V and J ends, shortened by 6 bases and 1 base respectively, the junction contains 10 bases. CDR1 is given as MNHEY and CDR2 as SVGAGI, both from the germline V gene. The source of the sample is a study of patients and donors after allogeneic stem cell transplantation (dated by TCRdb to the early 2020s). The library was prepared using RT-PCR. The instrument given in TCRdb is NextSeq 550. The public reads were reanalyzed by TCRdb: fastp trimming at Q25, MiXCR alignment, in-frame beta chains only. CDR3 protein duplicates are merged, each entry listing the most common genes and DNA. The sample includes about 110,000 distinct CDR3 sequences, with 35% observed a single time. 27% of the sample belongs to the ten largest clones.

This receptor was obtained from a human donor who was either an allogeneic HSCT recipient or a stem cell or donor lymphocyte infusion donor (not recorded which). It is not recorded whose cells these are; they may come from a transplant donor. The sequenced sample consisted of blood, either unsorted or a sorted T cell fraction (not recorded which). The V gene is TRBV6-5 and the J gene is TRBJ2-6; the D region possibly corresponds to TRBD1 (5 bases align). CDR3 reads: CASRARESGANVLTF. The sequenced DNA: TGTGCCAGCAGAGCCAGGGAATCTGGGGCCAACGTCCTGACTTTC.